Detailed here is one T cell receptor beta chain. The antigen it recognizes is unknown. Within one base of it there is no much larger clone, and no base qualities were kept. The data stem from a study of neoadjuvant nivolumab and ipilimumab in lung cancer (dated by TCRdb to between 2020 and 2021). Describing the broader study: In the NEOSTAR trial, nivolumab was administered intravenously at 3 mg/kg on days 1, 15 and 29, and the combination arm also received ipilimumab 1 mg/kg on day 1 only. For each study arm, the primary endpoint of the trial was the rate of major pathologic response (MPR) in the intention-to-treat population. The trial treated 44 patients with operable NSCLC: some 23 were randomized to nivolumab monotherapy and some 21 to nivolumab plus ipilimumab. The study compared TCR repertoires in pretherapy (baseline) peripheral blood with TCR repertoires in tumors resected at surgery following neoadjuvant immune checkpoint blockade. Seven patients had matched pretherapy and resected tumor pairs analyzed, with four treated with nivolumab and three with nivolumab plus ipilimumab.

The sample's time point label is to be understood as: pretherapy, before neoadjuvant immune checkpoint inhibitors. Samples came from the phase 2 randomized NEOSTAR trial, which tested neoadjuvant nivolumab or nivolumab plus ipilimumab followed by surgery in operable NSCLC. Per the germline V gene (reference sequence), PRHDT is the CDR1 and FYEKMQ is the CDR2. Spanning cysteine to phenylalanine, the CDR3 consists of 15 amino acids. Solely the CDR3 DNA is kept, with 45 bases framed from the first base. Trimmed from V: 4 bases; trimmed from J: 3 bases; junction bases lacking a gene match: 9. The study at large found these results: There was no significant correlation between TCR clonality and pathologic tumor regression, and just a single major-pathologic-response sample was available for the clonality-regression analysis. From pretherapy to surgery, tumor T-cell richness and clonality went up in three of three dual-therapy tumors, versus only two of four nivolumab-treated tumors. Greater TCR richness and clonality were observed in resected tumors than in tumor-adjacent uninvolved lung, and increases were observed in more dual-therapy-treated tumors. Richness in tumors resected after neoadjuvant therapy showed a positive correlation with pretherapy blood TCR richness (Spearman R ≈ 0.79). TCR sequencing was performed in a small number of samples.

The library was produced with the immunoSEQ multiplex PCR assay. The study's processing was this. Repertoires were summarized by richness and clonality, and significantly expanded and contracted clones were identified between pre- and post-therapy samples. The table comes from immuneACCESS by way of TCRdb, which keeps in-frame sequences with V and J called. Part of the clones is missing from these tables; in studies checked, under half for an unresolved V gene and the rest for unknown reasons. That table furnishes V, J and clone size, whereas the DNA furnished D and trimming. The sample table holds over 45,000 clones, of which 85% to 90% were seen once. Around 3.8% of the sample is held by the ten biggest clonotypes.

The sequence joins TRBV13 to TRBJ2-7, with TRBD1 matching 7 junction bases. Sequences were derived from blood, sampled before neoadjuvant nivolumab, alone or with ipilimumab. The sequence came from an adult with non-small cell lung cancer. Some clones in this sample may be carry-over from other donors' samples. The DNA sequence is TGTGCCAGCAGCTCGAGACAGGGCGGCGACTACGAGCAGTACTTC. This sequence encodes CASSSRQGGDYEQYF.